These T cell receptor beta chains were read from a single sample in a study of blood T cell repertoires in COVID-19. The data were produced by immunoSEQ multiplex PCR, yet TCRdb's version contains in-frame clones alone and is incomplete. The table shows about 240,000 clones, with roughly 80% occurring only once. The material sequenced was peripheral blood. The receptor source for this set is a woman under 30 with acute or convalescent COVID-19. The CDR3 runs from the conserved cysteine through the conserved F or W. D genes are given only for firm matches. Where a row states a size, it is once, few, many or the class of an expanded clone; other rows omit it.

clone_size j_call v_call cdr3_length d_call cdr3_aa cdr3_nt
. TRBJ2-1 TRBV24-1 15 TRBD2 CATSDWLAGGNEQFF TGTGCCACCAGTGATTGGTTAGCGGGAGGCAATGAGCAGTTCTTC
. TRBJ1-2 TRBV7-2 14 . CASSLRSGEHGYTF TGTGCCAGCAGCTTAAGATCAGGGGAGCATGGCTACACCTTC
. TRBJ1-1 TRBV7-9 17 . CASRSSAGVGWSTEAFF TGTGCCAGCAGGTCGAGCGCAGGGGTGGGATGGTCCACTGAAGCTTTCTTT
. TRBJ2-1 TRBV18 15 TRBD2 CASSPPLAGGNEQFF TGTGCCAGCTCACCACCGTTAGCGGGAGGCAATGAGCAGTTCTTC
. TRBJ2-1 TRBV4-3 15 . CASSHQGIGYNEQFF TGCGCCAGCAGCCACCAGGGGATAGGGTACAATGAGCAGTTCTTC
. TRBJ1-2 TRBV6-5 13 TRBD1 CASGGQGLNGYTF TGTGCCAGCGGAGGACAGGGACTGAATGGCTACACCTTC
. TRBJ1-2 TRBV7-9 14 . CASSSSLLNYGYTF TGTGCCAGCAGCTCTTCACTACTGAACTATGGCTACACCTTC
. TRBJ1-6 TRBV27 13 TRBD1 CASTTGINSPLHF TGTGCCAGCACGACAGGGATTAATTCACCCCTCCACTTT
. TRBJ2-6 TRBV18 15 . CASSPDRSGANVLTF TGTGCCAGCTCCCCCGACAGGTCTGGGGCCAACGTCCTGACTTTC
. TRBJ1-4 TRBV18 15 . CASSPRRTENEKLFF TGTGCCAGCTCACCACGTCGGACAGAAAATGAAAAACTGTTTTTT
few TRBJ2-5 TRBV18 15 TRBD1 CASSPTGTGKETQYF TGTGCCAGCTCACCAACCGGGACAGGGAAAGAGACCCAGTACTTC
. TRBJ2-3 TRBV11-2 15 . CASSLESGLPDTQYF TGTGCCAGCAGCTTAGAATCAGGGTTACCAGATACGCAGTATTTT
few TRBJ1-5 TRBV6-5 14 . CATKQTLSNQPQHF TGTGCCACCAAACAGACACTGAGCAATCAGCCCCAGCATTTT
. TRBJ2-1 TRBV4-3 16 . CASSQEGLGWYNEQFF TGCGCCAGCAGCCAAGAGGGGCTAGGTTGGTACAATGAGCAGTTCTTC
. TRBJ1-4 TRBV27 14 . CATGGGALNEKLFF TGTGCCACCGGCGGGGGGGCCCTTAATGAAAAACTGTTTTTT
. TRBJ1-2 TRBV5-8 13 . CASSRRENYGYTF TGTGCCAGCAGCCGGCGGGAGAACTATGGCTACACCTTC
once TRBJ1-3 TRBV7-9 13 . CASSLGLANTIYF TGTGCCAGCAGCTTAGGGCTGGCAAACACCATATATTTT
. TRBJ2-7 TRBV6-6 14 TRBD1 CASNSLDRAYEQYF TGTGCCAGCAACTCACTCGACAGGGCCTACGAGCAGTACTTC
. TRBJ2-2 TRBV6-4 18 TRBD2 CATGRGTSGFRDTGELFF TGTGCCACCGGGAGAGGGACTAGCGGTTTTCGGGACACCGGGGAGCTGTTTTTT
. TRBJ1-2 TRBV7-2 13 . CASGPAGERGYTF TGTGCCAGCGGACCTGCAGGGGAACGCGGCTACACCTTC
. TRBJ2-3 TRBV4-2 15 . CASSQAGGNTDTQYF TGTGCCAGCAGCCAAGCGGGCGGGAACACAGATACGCAGTATTTT
. TRBJ2-7 TRBV27 12 . CASRIGVYEQYF TGTGCCAGCAGAATCGGGGTATACGAGCAGTACTTC
few TRBJ2-1 TRBV6-5 14 . CASSLNNPGGEQFF TGTGCCAGCAGTCTCAATAACCCCGGGGGTGAGCAGTTCTTC
. TRBJ2-1 TRBV10-2 14 . CASSVLAGWNEQFF TGCGCCAGCAGTGTTTTGGCGGGATGGAATGAGCAGTTCTTC
once TRBJ2-1 TRBV6-1 17 TRBD2 CASSELSSGRAKNEQFF TGTGCCAGCAGTGAACTCAGTAGCGGGAGGGCTAAGAATGAGCAGTTCTTC
. TRBJ2-5 TRBV6-5 14 . CAIPVDSHQETQYF TGTGCCATCCCGGTGGACAGTCACCAAGAGACCCAGTACTTC